The clone carrying this TCR beta chain appeared a few times. Its cognate antigen is unknown. The junction had 8 bases not matched to a gene; V was cut back by 4 bases and J by 6 bases. Germline V gives CDR1 LGHNT, CDR2 FRNRAP. The CDR3 consists of 16 residues. These data are taken from a study of CD8+CD57+ T cells in acquired aplastic anemia. Study outcomes and limitations: Roughly 30 CD8+ CDR3 sequences occurred in both the patients and the controls. CD8+ Simpson's diversity in patients was not significantly different from that in controls.

Previously, flow cytometry had revealed CD8+CD57+ cell expansion in the patients chosen for sequencing. By the time of blood sampling, patients had still received no therapy. Template material for TCR beta VDJ and CDR3 profiling consisted of genomic DNA. A single record per CDR3 protein comes from TCRdb applying MiXCR to the reads. This sample carries approximately 160,000 distinct CDR3 sequences, around 43% of them seen once, and the ten largest clones take 3.2%. Sequencing was done on a sample of sorted CD4+, CD8+, or CD8+CD57+ T cells (not recorded which) from PBMCs. This TCR derives from a human donor with aplastic anemia. The chain carries TRBV12-5 and TRBJ2-2, with 10 bases fitting TRBD2. The CDR3 spells CASGSSSGRGPGELFF. In DNA, the CDR3 is TGTGCTAGTGGTTCCTCTAGCGGGAGAGGTCCCGGGGAGCTGTTTTTT.